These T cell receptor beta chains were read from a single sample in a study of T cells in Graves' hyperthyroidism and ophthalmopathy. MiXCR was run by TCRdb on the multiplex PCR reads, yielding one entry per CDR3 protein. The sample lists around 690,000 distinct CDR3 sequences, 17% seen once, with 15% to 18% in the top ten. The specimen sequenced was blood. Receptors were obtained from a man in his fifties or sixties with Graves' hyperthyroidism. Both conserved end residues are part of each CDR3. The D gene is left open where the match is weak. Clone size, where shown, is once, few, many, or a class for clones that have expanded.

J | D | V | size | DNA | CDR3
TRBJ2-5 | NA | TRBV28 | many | TGTGCCAGCAGACCCGGGACTTTCCTATTGGAGACCCAGTACTTC | CASRPGTFLLETQYF
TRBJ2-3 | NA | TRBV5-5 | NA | TGTGCCAGCAGCCCTTACCGACAGGGAGGAAGAGATACGCAGTATTTT | CASSPYRQGGRDTQYF
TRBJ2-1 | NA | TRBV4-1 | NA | TGCGCCAGCAGCCGCGGCCCGGACAGCTACAATGAGCAGTTCTTC | CASSRGPDSYNEQFF
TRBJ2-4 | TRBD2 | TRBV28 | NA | TGTGCCAGCAGTTTATGGACTAGCGGACGGAAACTAGTAGCCAAAAACATTCAGTACTTC | CASSLWTSGRKLVAKNIQYF
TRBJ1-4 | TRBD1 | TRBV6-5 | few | TGTGCCAGCAGTTACACGGACAGGGAAGTTGAAAAACTGTTTTTT | CASSYTDREVEKLFF
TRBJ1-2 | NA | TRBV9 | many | TGTGCCAGCAGCCCATCGTCCGGGGGCGACTATGGCTACACCTTC | CASSPSSGGDYGYTF
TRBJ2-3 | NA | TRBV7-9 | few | TGTGCCAGCAGCTTAGATCGGCTCCGGGATACGCAGTATTTT | CASSLDRLRDTQYF
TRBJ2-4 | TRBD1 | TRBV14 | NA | TGTGCCAGCAGCCAAACAGGGGATTCCAAAAACATTCAGTACTTC | CASSQTGDSKNIQYF
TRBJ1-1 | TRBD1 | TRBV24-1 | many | TGTGCCACCAGTGTCTCAGGGGGGAATGAAGCTTTCTTT | CATSVSGGNEAFF
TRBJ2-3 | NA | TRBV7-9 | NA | TGTGCCAGCAGAATAGCGGCTAGCACAGATACGCAGTATTTT | CASRIAASTDTQYF
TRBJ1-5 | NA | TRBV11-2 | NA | TGTGCCAGCAGCCGTGCTCGGGATCAGCCCCAGCATTTT | CASSRARDQPQHF
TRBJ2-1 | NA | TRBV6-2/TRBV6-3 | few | TGTGCCAGCTCTACCCAGGGGATCCTAGGCAATGAGCAGTTCTTC | CASSTQGILGNEQFF
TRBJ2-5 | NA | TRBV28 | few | TGTGCCAGCAATAGCCAGAACACCCAGTACTTC | CASNSQNTQYF
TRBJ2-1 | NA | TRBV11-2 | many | TGTGCCAGCAGCTTGTTGACGGCAGGAGCCTACAATGAGCAGTTCTTC | CASSLLTAGAYNEQFF
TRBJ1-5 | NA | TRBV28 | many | TGTGCCAGCAGTTTGGACAGCCTCAATCAGCCCCAGCATTTT | CASSLDSLNQPQHF
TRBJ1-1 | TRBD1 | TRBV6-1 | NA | TGTGCCAGCAGTGAAGCGAGGTTAGGGGGCGACACTGAAGCTTTCTTT | CASSEARLGGDTEAFF
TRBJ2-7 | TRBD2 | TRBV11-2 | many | TGTGCCAGCAGCCCGACTAGCGGGAGATCTGTGGAGCAGTACTTC | CASSPTSGRSVEQYF
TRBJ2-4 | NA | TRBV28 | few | TGTGCCAGCAGTTTATTTTTAGTCGGGAGTCGAGGCAAAAACATTCAGTACTTC | CASSLFLVGSRGKNIQYF
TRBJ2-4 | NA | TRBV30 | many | TGTGCCTGGAGTGTAGGGGCAGGGGACATTCAGTACTTC | CAWSVGAGDIQYF
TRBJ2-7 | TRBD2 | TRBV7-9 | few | TGTGCCAGCAGTCCAAAAACTAGCGGGAGTTTCTACGAGCAGTACTTC | CASSPKTSGSFYEQYF
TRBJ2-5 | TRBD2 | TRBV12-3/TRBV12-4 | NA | TGTGCCATCAGGGAGGGCCGTTCCGAGACCCAGTACTTC | CAIREGRSETQYF
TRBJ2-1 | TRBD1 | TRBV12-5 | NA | TGTGCTAGTGGTTTGACCCGGGACAGGGTCAATGAGCAGTTCTTC | CASGLTRDRVNEQFF
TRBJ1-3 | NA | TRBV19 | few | TGTGCCAGTAGCGCCCCGGACTGGAGCTCTGGAAACACCATATATTTT | CASSAPDWSSGNTIYF
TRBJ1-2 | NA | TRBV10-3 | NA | TGTGCCATCAGTGAGTCAGGGCTCCTAGCTAACTATGGCTACACCTTC | CAISESGLLANYGYTF
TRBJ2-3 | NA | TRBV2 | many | TGTGCCAGCAGTGGACTACTTTTCACAGATACGCAGTATTTT | CASSGLLFTDTQYF
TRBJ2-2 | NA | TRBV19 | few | TGTGCCAGTAGTACACGGGCAAGACCGACCACCGGGGAGCTGTTTTTT | CASSTRARPTTGELFF
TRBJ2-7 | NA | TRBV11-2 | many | TGTGCCAGCAGCGACTCCTGGGGCCATGTTACGAACGAGCAGTACTTC | CASSDSWGHVTNEQYF
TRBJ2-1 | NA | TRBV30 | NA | TGTGCCTGGAGCATCCGGGCCGTTAGTGTGGAATCCTACAATGAGCAGTTCTTC | CAWSIRAVSVESYNEQFF
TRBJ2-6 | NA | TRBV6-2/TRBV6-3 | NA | TGTGCCAGCAGGGATTTCTGGGGAAAGGGGACTGGGGCCAACGTCCTGACTTTC | CASRDFWGKGTGANVLTF
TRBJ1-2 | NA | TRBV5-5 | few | TGTGCCAGCAGCTTGGAACGGGGAATAGCTACTCATAACTATGGCTACACCTTC | CASSLERGIATHNYGYTF
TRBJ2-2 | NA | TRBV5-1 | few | TGCGCCAGCACTCCACCCGGACAGGGAGGGACCGGGGAGCTGTTTTTT | CASTPPGQGGTGELFF
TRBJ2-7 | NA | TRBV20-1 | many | TGCAGTGCTAGAGATGCTGCGATTGGACAACCCTACGAGCAGTACTTC | CSARDAAIGQPYEQYF
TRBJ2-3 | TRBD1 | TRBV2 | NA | TGTGCCAGCCGACGGACAGGGCTGATGGATACGCAGTATTTT | CASRRTGLMDTQYF
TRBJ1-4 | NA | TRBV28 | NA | TGTGCCACCGCCGGGGGTAATGAAAAACTGTTTTTT | CATAGGNEKLFF
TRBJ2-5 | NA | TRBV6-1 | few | TGTGCCAGCAGTGAATGGGCCCTAGGAGGGGAGACCCAGTACTTC | CASSEWALGGETQYF
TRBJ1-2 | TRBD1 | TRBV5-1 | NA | TGCGCCAGCAGCCTTATTCCGGGACAGGGGAACAGCTACACCTTC | CASSLIPGQGNSYTF
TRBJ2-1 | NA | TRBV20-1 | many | TGCAGTGCCATATCATACCCAGTGGGGGGAATAGATGAGCAGTTCTTC | CSAISYPVGGIDEQFF
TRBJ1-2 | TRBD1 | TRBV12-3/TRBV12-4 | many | TGTGCCAGCAGCCCAGGGGGGCTCAACTATGGCTACACCTTC | CASSPGGLNYGYTF
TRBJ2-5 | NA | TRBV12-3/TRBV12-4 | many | TGTGCCAGCACTATGGCGGCAGGGGTCCAAGAGACCCAGTACTTC | CASTMAAGVQETQYF
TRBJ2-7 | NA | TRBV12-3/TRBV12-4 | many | TGTGCCAGCAGTTTACCCGACGAAAACCTGCTGTACTTC | CASSLPDENLLYF